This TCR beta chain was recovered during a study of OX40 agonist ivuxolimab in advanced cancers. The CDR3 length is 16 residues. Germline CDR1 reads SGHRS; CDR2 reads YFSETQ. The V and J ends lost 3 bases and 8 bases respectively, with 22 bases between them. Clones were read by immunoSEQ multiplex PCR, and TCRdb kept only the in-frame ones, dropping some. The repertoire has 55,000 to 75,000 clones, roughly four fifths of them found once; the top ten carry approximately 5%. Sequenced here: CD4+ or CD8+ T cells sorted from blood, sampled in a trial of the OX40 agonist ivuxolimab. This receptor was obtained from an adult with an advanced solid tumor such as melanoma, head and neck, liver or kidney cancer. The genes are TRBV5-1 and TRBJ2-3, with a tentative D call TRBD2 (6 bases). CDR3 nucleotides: TGCGCCAGCAGCTCCGGTCCACCGGGGGTCTCCGGTACGCAGTATTTT. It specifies CASSSGPPGVSGTQYF.